This TCR beta chain comes out of a study of tumor-infiltrating lymphocytes in primary liver carcinoma. Study in general: These patients were men and women whose ages were 30 to 69 years. Study outcomes and limitations: Compared with blood, tumor repertoires held significantly more in their top 250 clones. Merely some 7.5-24% of top clones spanned all five tumor regions.

The source material, roughly 18-30 mg of unsorted bulk tissue, was used to co-extract RNA and DNA. With 5 bases removed from V and 10 bases from J, the gap between germline ends came to 23 bases. CDR3 length equals 15 residues. Germline CDR1 and CDR2: ENHRY and SYGVKD. A word on this clonotype: The antigen is undetermined.

The investigators made TCR beta cDNA from 400 to 500 ng total RNA, using a constant-region primer. Libraries for TCR beta were built through three nested multiplex PCR rounds, which together made up a slightly modified ARM-PCR procedure. The first two PCR rounds used TRBV1-TRBV30 forward primers with a C-beta reverse primer, nine to ten cycles each. MiXCR, run by TCRdb on the multiplex PCR reads, gives a single entry per CDR3 protein. This sample has about 30,000 distinct CDR3 sequences; roughly 70% occur once, and the top ten carry 25% to 35%. The sequence came from a young woman with primary liver carcinoma and hepatitis B virus infection. The V and J genes are TRBV10-3 and TRBJ1-1; tentatively, D is TRBD1 (6 bases). The material sequenced was liver tumor tissue from sampling region 3. Subset specified: tumor region T3, left-lateral pole. CDR3 nucleotide sequence: TGTGCCATCAGTACCGGGACAACCATGAACACTAGAGCTTTCTTT. Protein sequence: CAISTGTTMNTRAFF.